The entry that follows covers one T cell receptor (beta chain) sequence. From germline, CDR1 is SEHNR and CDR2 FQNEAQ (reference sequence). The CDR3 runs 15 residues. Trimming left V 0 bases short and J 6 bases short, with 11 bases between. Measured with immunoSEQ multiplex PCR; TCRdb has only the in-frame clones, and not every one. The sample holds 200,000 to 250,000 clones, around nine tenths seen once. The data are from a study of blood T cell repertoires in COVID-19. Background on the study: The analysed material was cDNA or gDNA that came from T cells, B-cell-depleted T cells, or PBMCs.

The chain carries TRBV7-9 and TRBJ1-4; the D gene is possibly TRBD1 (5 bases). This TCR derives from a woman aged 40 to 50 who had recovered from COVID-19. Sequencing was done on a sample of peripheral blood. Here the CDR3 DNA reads TGTGCCAGCAGCTTAGCGAGGTGGGGGGATGAAAAACTGTTTTTT. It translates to CASSLARWGDEKLFF.